The rows below give T cell receptor beta chains drawn from one sample of a study of human T cells and chemical hapten exposure. Each CDR3 protein gets one entry after TCRdb re-called the 5' RACE reads with MiXCR. This sample has approximately 140,000 distinct CDR3 sequences; 3.5% to 5% occur once, and the top ten carry 1.3% to 1.5%. The receptors here all came from a female donor in good health. Each CDR3 is given with its conserved first and last residue. Fields, in order: clone size, V gene, J gene, D gene, CDR3 length, CDR3 protein, CDR3 DNA. D genes are given only for firm matches. Some rows mark clone size as missing; the rest say once, few, many or name a class of expanded clone.

clone_size: many
v_call: TRBV29-1
j_call: TRBJ2-1
d_call: .
cdr3_length: 13
cdr3_aa: CSVANSGGSEQFF
cdr3_nt: TGCAGCGTCGCAAATTCGGGGGGCAGTGAGCAGTTCTTC

clone_size: many
v_call: TRBV11-3
j_call: TRBJ2-7
d_call: .
cdr3_length: 16
cdr3_aa: CASSLLLQEDSYEQYF
cdr3_nt: TGTGCCAGCAGCTTATTATTACAGGAAGACTCCTACGAGCAGTACTTC

clone_size: many
v_call: TRBV3-1
j_call: TRBJ1-5
d_call: .
cdr3_length: 15
cdr3_aa: CASSLRGSPNQPQHF
cdr3_nt: TGTGCCAGCAGCCTACGGGGCAGTCCCAATCAGCCCCAGCATTTT

clone_size: many
v_call: TRBV7-3
j_call: TRBJ1-1
d_call: .
cdr3_length: 16
cdr3_aa: CASSLIWGGRASEAFF
cdr3_nt: TGTGCCAGCAGCTTAATATGGGGCGGGAGAGCCTCAGAAGCTTTCTTT

clone_size: many
v_call: TRBV5-6
j_call: TRBJ2-7
d_call: TRBD1
cdr3_length: 13
cdr3_aa: CASSPQGAYEQYF
cdr3_nt: TGTGCCAGCAGCCCACAGGGGGCCTACGAGCAGTACTTC

clone_size: many
v_call: TRBV20-1
j_call: TRBJ2-3
d_call: .
cdr3_length: 12
cdr3_aa: CSAPHYADTQYF
cdr3_nt: TGCAGTGCTCCCCATTATGCAGATACGCAGTATTTT

clone_size: .
v_call: TRBV24-1
j_call: TRBJ2-1
d_call: .
cdr3_length: 14
cdr3_aa: CATSGQGTYNEQFF
cdr3_nt: TGTGCCACCAGTGGGCAGGGGACGTACAATGAGCAGTTCTTC

clone_size: many
v_call: TRBV4-3
j_call: TRBJ2-7
d_call: .
cdr3_length: 15
cdr3_aa: CASSQDRRTLYEQYF
cdr3_nt: TGCGCCAGCAGCCAAGACCGGCGGACTCTCTACGAGCAGTACTTC

clone_size: few
v_call: TRBV6-8
j_call: TRBJ2-1
d_call: TRBD2
cdr3_length: 20
cdr3_aa: CASSSNTRPNAGGPWHEQFF
cdr3_nt: TGTGCCAGCAGTTCCAACACGCGTCCCAACGCGGGGGGGCCGTGGCATGAGCAGTTCTTC

clone_size: many
v_call: TRBV10-3
j_call: TRBJ1-6
d_call: .
cdr3_length: 14
cdr3_aa: CAITPDRYNSPLHF
cdr3_nt: TGTGCCATCACCCCAGACAGGTATAATTCACCCCTCCACTTT

clone_size: many
v_call: TRBV28
j_call: TRBJ2-6
d_call: .
cdr3_length: 13
cdr3_aa: CASSFGGANVLTF
cdr3_nt: TGTGCCAGCAGTTTCGGTGGGGCCAACGTCCTGACTTTC

clone_size: many
v_call: TRBV29-1
j_call: TRBJ2-3
d_call: .
cdr3_length: 12
cdr3_aa: CSVGGGSDTQYF
cdr3_nt: TGCAGCGTTGGAGGAGGGTCGGATACGCAGTATTTT

clone_size: many
v_call: TRBV3-1
j_call: TRBJ2-2
d_call: TRBD2
cdr3_length: 17
cdr3_aa: CASSQELAGINTGELFF
cdr3_nt: TGTGCCAGCAGCCAAGAACTAGCGGGTATAAACACCGGGGAGCTGTTTTTT

clone_size: few
v_call: TRBV28
j_call: TRBJ1-5
d_call: TRBD1
cdr3_length: 19
cdr3_aa: CASSQPGQETIYSNQPQHF
cdr3_nt: TGTGCCAGCAGTCAGCCGGGACAGGAGACAATTTATAGCAATCAGCCCCAGCATTTT

clone_size: few
v_call: TRBV3-1
j_call: TRBJ2-3
d_call: .
cdr3_length: 19
cdr3_aa: CASSQGRLGRFLTPDTQYF
cdr3_nt: TGTGCCAGCAGCCAAGGGCGACTAGGGCGATTCCTGACCCCGGATACGCAGTATTTT